Listed below are T cell receptor beta chains from one sample, sequenced in a study of OX40 agonist ivuxolimab in advanced cancers. Some clones are missing from TCRdb's copy, which holds only in-frame ones; the method was immunoSEQ multiplex PCR. The sample has 100,000 to 130,000 clones, around 90% seen once; the top ten hold around 0.7%. The sample was CD4+ or CD8+ T cells sorted from blood, taken in a trial of the OX40 agonist ivuxolimab. The receptors were sampled from an adult with an advanced solid tumor such as melanoma, head and neck, liver or kidney cancer. CDR3s include the opening cysteine and the closing phenylalanine or tryptophan. D genes are given only for firm matches. A clone size is listed for some rows: how often the clone was seen (once, few, many), or a class if it is expanded.

d_call: NA
clone_size: NA
v_call: TRBV4-2
j_call: TRBJ2-5
cdr3_aa: CASSQKGRGDSIGETQYF
cdr3_nt: TGTGCCAGCAGCCAAAAGGGAAGGGGAGATTCGATCGGGGAGACCCAGTACTTC

d_call: TRBD2
clone_size: few
v_call: TRBV2
j_call: TRBJ2-1
cdr3_aa: CASSGGTSGRNNEQFF
cdr3_nt: TGTGCCAGCAGTGGTGGGACTAGCGGGAGAAACAATGAGCAGTTCTTC

d_call: NA
clone_size: NA
v_call: TRBV9
j_call: TRBJ2-2
cdr3_aa: CASSLTAGELFF
cdr3_nt: TGTGCCAGCAGCCTGACGGCCGGGGAGCTGTTTTTT

d_call: NA
clone_size: NA
v_call: TRBV27
j_call: TRBJ2-1
cdr3_aa: CASSFSTVNEQFF
cdr3_nt: TGTGCCAGCAGTTTCTCGACTGTCAATGAGCAGTTCTTC

d_call: NA
clone_size: NA
v_call: TRBV6-1
j_call: TRBJ2-1
cdr3_aa: CASGARDGYNEQFF
cdr3_nt: TGTGCCAGCGGGGCCCGAGACGGGTACAATGAGCAGTTCTTC

d_call: NA
clone_size: NA
v_call: TRBV10-3
j_call: TRBJ2-7
cdr3_aa: CAIQWDPTYEQYF
cdr3_nt: TGTGCCATCCAGTGGGACCCAACCTACGAGCAGTACTTC

d_call: NA
clone_size: NA
v_call: TRBV5-1
j_call: TRBJ1-1
cdr3_aa: CASSLDGTEAFF
cdr3_nt: TGCGCCAGCAGCTTGGACGGCACTGAAGCTTTCTTT

d_call: NA
clone_size: once
v_call: TRBV5-1
j_call: TRBJ2-7
cdr3_aa: CASSSASYEQYF
cdr3_nt: TGCGCCAGCAGCTCGGCCTCCTACGAGCAGTACTTC

d_call: TRBD1
clone_size: NA
v_call: TRBV9
j_call: TRBJ1-1
cdr3_aa: CASSARQGGTEAFF
cdr3_nt: TGTGCTAGCAGCGCCCGACAGGGGGGCACTGAAGCTTTCTTT

d_call: TRBD1
clone_size: NA
v_call: TRBV11-3
j_call: TRBJ1-2
cdr3_aa: CASSMDRGYGYTF
cdr3_nt: TGTGCCAGCAGCATGGACAGGGGTTACGGCTACACCTTC

d_call: NA
clone_size: NA
v_call: TRBV5-4
j_call: TRBJ2-3
cdr3_aa: CASSHTGAVTDTQYF
cdr3_nt: TGTGCCAGCAGTCACACGGGAGCGGTCACAGATACGCAGTATTTT

d_call: NA
clone_size: NA
v_call: TRBV19
j_call: TRBJ2-4
cdr3_aa: CASSTGVDGKNIQYF
cdr3_nt: TGTGCCAGTAGTACCGGGGTTGATGGCAAAAACATTCAGTACTTC

d_call: TRBD2
clone_size: NA
v_call: TRBV7-9
j_call: TRBJ2-5
cdr3_aa: CASSLGLATQETQYF
cdr3_nt: TGTGCCAGCAGCTTAGGACTAGCGACACAAGAGACCCAGTACTTC

d_call: NA
clone_size: NA
v_call: TRBV6-1
j_call: TRBJ1-2
cdr3_aa: CASTYAVYGYTF
cdr3_nt: TGTGCCAGCACTTACGCGGTCTATGGCTACACCTTC

d_call: TRBD1
clone_size: NA
v_call: TRBV7-8
j_call: TRBJ2-7
cdr3_aa: CASSWGRQGFSEQYF
cdr3_nt: TGTGCCAGCAGCTGGGGAAGACAGGGTTTTTCCGAGCAGTACTTC

d_call: NA
clone_size: NA
v_call: TRBV12-5
j_call: TRBJ2-1
cdr3_aa: CASGQVNEQFF
cdr3_nt: TGTGCTAGTGGACAGGTCAATGAGCAGTTCTTC

d_call: NA
clone_size: NA
v_call: TRBV5-1
j_call: TRBJ1-1
cdr3_aa: CASSLQGPNTEAFF
cdr3_nt: TGCGCCAGCAGCTTACAGGGTCCTAACACTGAAGCTTTCTTT

d_call: TRBD2
clone_size: NA
v_call: TRBV7-3
j_call: TRBJ2-3
cdr3_aa: CASSLTSGGTDTQYF
cdr3_nt: TGTGCCAGCAGCTTAACGTCCGGGGGGACAGATACGCAGTATTTT

d_call: NA
clone_size: NA
v_call: TRBV6-5
j_call: TRBJ2-4
cdr3_aa: CASSAVGVNIQYF
cdr3_nt: TGTGCCAGCAGTGCGGTGGGAGTAAACATTCAGTACTTC

d_call: TRBD1
clone_size: NA
v_call: TRBV7-8
j_call: TRBJ2-7
cdr3_aa: CASSSRTGGNNEQYF
cdr3_nt: TGTGCCAGCAGCTCACGGACAGGGGGCAACAACGAGCAGTACTTC